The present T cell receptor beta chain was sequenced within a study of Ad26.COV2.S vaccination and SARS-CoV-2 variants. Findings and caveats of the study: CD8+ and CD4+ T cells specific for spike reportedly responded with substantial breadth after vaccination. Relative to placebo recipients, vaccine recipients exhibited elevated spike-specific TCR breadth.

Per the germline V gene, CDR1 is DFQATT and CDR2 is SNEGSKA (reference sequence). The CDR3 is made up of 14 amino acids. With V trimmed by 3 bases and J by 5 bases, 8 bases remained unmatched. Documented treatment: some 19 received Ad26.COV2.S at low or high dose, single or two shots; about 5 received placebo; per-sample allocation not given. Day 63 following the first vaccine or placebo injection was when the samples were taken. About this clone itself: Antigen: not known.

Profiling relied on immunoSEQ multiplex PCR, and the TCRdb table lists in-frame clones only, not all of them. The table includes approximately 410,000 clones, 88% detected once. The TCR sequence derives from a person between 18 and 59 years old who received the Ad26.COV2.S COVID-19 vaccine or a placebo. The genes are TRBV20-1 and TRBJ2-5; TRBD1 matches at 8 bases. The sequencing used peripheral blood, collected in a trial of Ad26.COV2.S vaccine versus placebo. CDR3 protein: CSASRTGTKETQYF. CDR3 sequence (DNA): TGCAGTGCTAGTAGGACAGGGACCAAGGAGACCCAGTACTTC.